This TCR beta chain was identified during a study of cytomegalovirus exposure and HLA in healthy donors. Study details: There were some 380 genotyped donors. Of these, roughly 80% fell in the genetic ancestry cluster associated with self-reported Caucasian donors.

The PCR had 60 Vbeta and 13 Jbeta primers. The data were produced by immunoSEQ multiplex PCR, yet TCRdb's version contains in-frame clones alone and is incomplete. The sample has 200,000 to 300,000 clones, 82% seen once. The CDR3 consists of 12 residues. From germline, CDR1 is MDHEN and CDR2 SYDVKM. General study points: Roughly even sequencing depth across donors was the assumption behind the presence/absence analyses. Most TCR beta V segments were productive about 90% or about 30% of the time in an earlier analysis.

Turning to this clone: Its specificity is not known. One end of the junction fails to match germline, which may point to a read error.

V and J are TRBV28 and TRBJ1-2, with D possibly TRBD1 on 5 matching bases. The clonotype comes from a woman aged 40-49 years in good health and CMV-seropositive. Sample: PBMCs. This chain's CDR3 is CASNTQQGHSIF. Written as DNA, the CDR3 is TGTGCCAGCAACACCCAGCAGGGCCATTCAATCTTC.